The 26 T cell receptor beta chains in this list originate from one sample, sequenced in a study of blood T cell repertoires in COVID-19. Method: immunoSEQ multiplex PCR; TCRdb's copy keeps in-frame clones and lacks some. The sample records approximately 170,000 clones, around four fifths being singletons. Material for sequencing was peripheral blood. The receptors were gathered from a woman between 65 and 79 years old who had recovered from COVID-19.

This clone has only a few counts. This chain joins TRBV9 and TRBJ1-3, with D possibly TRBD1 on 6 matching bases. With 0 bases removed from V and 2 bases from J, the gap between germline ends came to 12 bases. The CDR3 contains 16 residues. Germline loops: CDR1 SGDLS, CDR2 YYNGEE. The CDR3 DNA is TGTGCCAGCAGCGTAGATGGGGCAGGGGCTGGAAACACCATATATTTT. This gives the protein CASSVDGAGAGNTIYF. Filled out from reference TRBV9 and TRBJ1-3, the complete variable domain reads DSGVTQTPKHLITATGQRVTLRCSPRSGDLSVYWYQQSLDQGLQFLIQYYNGEERAKGNILERFSAQQFPDLHSELNLSSLELGDSALYFCASSVDGAGAGNTIYFGEGSWLTVV.

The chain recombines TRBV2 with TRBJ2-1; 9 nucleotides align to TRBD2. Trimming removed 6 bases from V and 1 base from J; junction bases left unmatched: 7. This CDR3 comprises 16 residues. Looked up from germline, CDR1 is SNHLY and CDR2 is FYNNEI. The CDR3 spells CASRKNSGSSYNEQFF. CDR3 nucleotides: TGTGCCAGCAGAAAAAATAGCGGGAGTTCCTACAATGAGCAGTTCTTC.

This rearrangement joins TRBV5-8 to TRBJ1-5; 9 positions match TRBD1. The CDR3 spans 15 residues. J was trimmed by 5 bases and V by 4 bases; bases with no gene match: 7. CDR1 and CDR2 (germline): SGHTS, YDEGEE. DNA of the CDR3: TGTGCCAGCAGCCCCGGGACAGGGAGGGATCAGCCCCAGCATTTT. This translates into CASSPGTGRDQPQHF.

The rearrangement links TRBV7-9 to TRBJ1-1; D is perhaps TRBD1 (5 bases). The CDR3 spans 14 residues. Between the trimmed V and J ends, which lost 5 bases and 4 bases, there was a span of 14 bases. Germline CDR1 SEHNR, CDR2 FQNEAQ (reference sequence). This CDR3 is CASSPQSGGTEAFF. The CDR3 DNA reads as TGTGCCAGCAGCCCCCAAAGCGGGGGCACTGAAGCTTTCTTT.

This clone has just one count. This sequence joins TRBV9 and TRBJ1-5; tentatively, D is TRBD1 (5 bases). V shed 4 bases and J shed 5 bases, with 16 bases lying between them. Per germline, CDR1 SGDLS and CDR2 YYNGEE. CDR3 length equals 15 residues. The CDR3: CASSPQGGLDQPQHF. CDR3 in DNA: TGTGCCAGCAGCCCCCAGGGAGGACTGGATCAGCCCCAGCATTTT.

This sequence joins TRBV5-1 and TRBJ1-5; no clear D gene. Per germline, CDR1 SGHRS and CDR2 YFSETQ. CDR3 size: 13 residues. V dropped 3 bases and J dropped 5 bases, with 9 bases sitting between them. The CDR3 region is CASSYSRDQPQHF. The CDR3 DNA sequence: TGCGCCAGCAGCTATTCGCGCGATCAGCCCCAGCATTTT. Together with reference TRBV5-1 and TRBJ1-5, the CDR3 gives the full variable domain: KAGVTQTPRYLIKTRGQQVTLSCSPISGHRSVSWYQQTPGQGLQFLFEYFSETQRNKGNFPGRFSGRQFSNSRSEMNVSTLELGDSALYLCASSYSRDQPQHFGDGTRLSIL.

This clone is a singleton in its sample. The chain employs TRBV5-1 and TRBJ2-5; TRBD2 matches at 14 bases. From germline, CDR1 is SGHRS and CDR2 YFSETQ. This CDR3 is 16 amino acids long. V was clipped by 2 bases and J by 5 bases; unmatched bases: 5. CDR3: CASSLGTSGSWETQYF. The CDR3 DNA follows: TGCGCCAGCAGCTTAGGGACTAGCGGGAGTTGGGAGACCCAGTACTTC.

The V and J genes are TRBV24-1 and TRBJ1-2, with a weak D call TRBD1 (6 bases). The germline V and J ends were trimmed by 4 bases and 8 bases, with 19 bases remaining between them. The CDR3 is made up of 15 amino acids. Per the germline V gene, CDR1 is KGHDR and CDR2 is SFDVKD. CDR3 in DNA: TGTGCCACCAGTGACCCCACGCGACAGGCCCTCGGCTACACCTTC. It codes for CATSDPTRQALGYTF.

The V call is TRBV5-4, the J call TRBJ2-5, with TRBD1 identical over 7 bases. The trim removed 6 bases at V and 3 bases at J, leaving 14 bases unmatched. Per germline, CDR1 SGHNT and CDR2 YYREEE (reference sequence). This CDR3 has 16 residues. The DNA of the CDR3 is TGTGCCAGCAACCGCGGCCCCGGACAGGCAAAAGAGACCCAGTACTTC. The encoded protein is CASNRGPGQAKETQYF.

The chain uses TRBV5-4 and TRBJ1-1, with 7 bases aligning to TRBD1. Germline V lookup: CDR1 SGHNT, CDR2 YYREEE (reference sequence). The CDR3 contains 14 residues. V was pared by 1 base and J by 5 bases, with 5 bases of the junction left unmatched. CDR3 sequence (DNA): TGTGCCAGCAGCTTGCGGCAGGGGGTGACTGAAGCTTTCTTT. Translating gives CASSLRQGVTEAFF. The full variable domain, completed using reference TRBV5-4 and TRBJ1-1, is ETGVTQSPTHLIKTRGQQVTLRCSSQSGHNTVSWYQQALGQGPQFIFQYYREEENGRGNFPPRFSGLQFPNYSSELNVNALELDDSALYLCASSLRQGVTEAFFGQGTRLTVV.

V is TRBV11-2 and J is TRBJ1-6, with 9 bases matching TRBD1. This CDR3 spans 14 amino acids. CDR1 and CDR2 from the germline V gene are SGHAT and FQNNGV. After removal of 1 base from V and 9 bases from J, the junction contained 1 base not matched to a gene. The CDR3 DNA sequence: TGTGCCAGCAGCTTAGGGACAGGGGTTTCACCCCTCCACTTT. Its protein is CASSLGTGVSPLHF.

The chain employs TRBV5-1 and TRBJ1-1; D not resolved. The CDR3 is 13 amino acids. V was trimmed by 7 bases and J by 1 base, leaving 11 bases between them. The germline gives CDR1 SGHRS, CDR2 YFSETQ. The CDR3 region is CASHSPQNTEAFF. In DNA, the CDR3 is TGCGCCAGCCACTCCCCCCAGAACACTGAAGCTTTCTTT.

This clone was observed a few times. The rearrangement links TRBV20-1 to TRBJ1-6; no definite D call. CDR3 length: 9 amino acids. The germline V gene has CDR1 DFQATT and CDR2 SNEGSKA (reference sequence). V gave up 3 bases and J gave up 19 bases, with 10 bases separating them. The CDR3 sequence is CSASPPGHF. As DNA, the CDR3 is TGCAGTGCTAGCCCCCCGGGGCACTTT.

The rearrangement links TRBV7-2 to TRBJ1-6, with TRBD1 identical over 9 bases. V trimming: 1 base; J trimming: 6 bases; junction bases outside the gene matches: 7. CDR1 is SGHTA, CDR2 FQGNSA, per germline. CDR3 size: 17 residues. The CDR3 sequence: CASSLVLGQGLNSPLHF. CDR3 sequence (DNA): TGTGCCAGCAGCTTAGTTTTGGGACAGGGACTTAATTCACCCCTCCACTTT.

The CDR3 bases are TGTGCCAGCACCCTTTCTCTAGCGGGGGGGCGTTCGGATACGCAGTATTTT. It yields the protein CASTLSLAGGRSDTQYF. This chain links TRBV3-1 (or the pseudogene TRBV3-2) with TRBJ2-3; 12 nucleotides align to TRBD2. CDR1 is LGHDT, CDR2 YNNKEL, per germline (reference sequence). V trimming: 7 bases; J trimming: 6 bases; junction bases outside the gene matches: 14. The CDR3 covers 17 residues.

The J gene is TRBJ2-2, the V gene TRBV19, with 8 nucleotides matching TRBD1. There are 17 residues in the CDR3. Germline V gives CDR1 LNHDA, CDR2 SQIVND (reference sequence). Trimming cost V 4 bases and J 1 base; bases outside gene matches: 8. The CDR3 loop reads CASSRLRGPLNTGELFF. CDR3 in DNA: TGTGCCAGTAGTAGGCTCAGGGGGCCCCTGAACACCGGGGAGCTGTTTTTT.

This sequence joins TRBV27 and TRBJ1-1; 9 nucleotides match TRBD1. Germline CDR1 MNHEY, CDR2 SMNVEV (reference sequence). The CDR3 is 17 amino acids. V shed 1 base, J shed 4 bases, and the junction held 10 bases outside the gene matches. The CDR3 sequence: CASSLFGRTGAVTEAFF. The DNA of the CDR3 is TGTGCCAGCAGTTTATTCGGTCGGACAGGGGCGGTCACTGAAGCTTTCTTT.

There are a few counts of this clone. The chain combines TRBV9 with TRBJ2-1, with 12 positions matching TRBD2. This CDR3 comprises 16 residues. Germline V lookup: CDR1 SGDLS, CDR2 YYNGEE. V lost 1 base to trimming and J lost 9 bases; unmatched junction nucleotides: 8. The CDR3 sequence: CASSVPRLAGVGEQFF. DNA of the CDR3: TGTGCCAGCAGCGTACCCCGACTAGCGGGAGTCGGTGAGCAGTTCTTC.

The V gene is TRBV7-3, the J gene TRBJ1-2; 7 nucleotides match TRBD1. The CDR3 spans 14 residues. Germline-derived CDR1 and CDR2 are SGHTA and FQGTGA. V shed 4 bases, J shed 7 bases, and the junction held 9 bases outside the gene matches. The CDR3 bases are TGTGCCAGCAGCTCCCGGACAGGCGGGTCTGGCTACACCTTC. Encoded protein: CASSSRTGGSGYTF.

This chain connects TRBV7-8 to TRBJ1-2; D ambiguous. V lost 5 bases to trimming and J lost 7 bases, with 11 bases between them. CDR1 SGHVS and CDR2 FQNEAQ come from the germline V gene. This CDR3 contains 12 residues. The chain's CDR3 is CASSPRLGGYTF. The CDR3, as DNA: TGTGCCAGCAGCCCCAGGCTGGGTGGCTACACCTTC. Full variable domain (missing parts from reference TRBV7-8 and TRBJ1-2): GAGVSQSPRYKVAKRGQDVALRCDPISGHVSLFWYQQALGQGPEFLTYFQNEAQLDKSGLPSDRFFAERPEGSVSTLKIQRTQQEDSAVYLCASSPRLGGYTFGSGTRLTVV.

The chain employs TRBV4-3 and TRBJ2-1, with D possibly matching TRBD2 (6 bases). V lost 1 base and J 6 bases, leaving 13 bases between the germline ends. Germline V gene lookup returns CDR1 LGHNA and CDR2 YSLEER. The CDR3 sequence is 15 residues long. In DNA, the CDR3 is TGCGCCAGCAGCCAAGCACTAGCTGTGGGCAATGAGCAGTTCTTC. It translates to CASSQALAVGNEQFF.

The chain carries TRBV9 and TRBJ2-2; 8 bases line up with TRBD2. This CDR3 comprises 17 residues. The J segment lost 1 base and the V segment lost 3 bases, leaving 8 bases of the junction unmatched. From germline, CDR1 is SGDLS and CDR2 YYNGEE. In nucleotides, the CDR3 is TGTGCCAGCAGCGCCGACCCGCGGGGGGAGAACACCGGGGAGCTGTTTTTT. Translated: CASSADPRGENTGELFF. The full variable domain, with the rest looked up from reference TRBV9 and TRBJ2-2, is DSGVTQTPKHLITATGQRVTLRCSPRSGDLSVYWYQQSLDQGLQFLIQYYNGEERAKGNILERFSAQQFPDLHSELNLSSLELGDSALYFCASSADPRGENTGELFFGEGSRLTVL.

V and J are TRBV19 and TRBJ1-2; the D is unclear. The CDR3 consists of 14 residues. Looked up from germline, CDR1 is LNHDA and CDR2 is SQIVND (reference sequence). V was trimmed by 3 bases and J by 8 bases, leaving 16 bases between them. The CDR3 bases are TGTGCCAGTAGTATTCAGGCTCCTTCGAAGGGCTACACCTTC. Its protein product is CASSIQAPSKGYTF.

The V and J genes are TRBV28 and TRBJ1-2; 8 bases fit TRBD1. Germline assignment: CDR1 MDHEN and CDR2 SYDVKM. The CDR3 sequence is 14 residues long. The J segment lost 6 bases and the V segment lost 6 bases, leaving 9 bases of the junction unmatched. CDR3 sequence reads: CASSPDREVDGYTF. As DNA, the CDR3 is TGTGCCAGCAGCCCGGACAGGGAGGTGGATGGCTACACCTTC.

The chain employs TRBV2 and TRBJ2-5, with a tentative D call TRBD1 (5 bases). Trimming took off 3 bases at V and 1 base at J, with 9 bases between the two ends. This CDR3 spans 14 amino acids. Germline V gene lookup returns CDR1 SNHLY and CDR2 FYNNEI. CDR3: CASSDRTPQETQYF. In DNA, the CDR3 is TGTGCCAGCAGTGATCGGACACCCCAAGAGACCCAGTACTTC.

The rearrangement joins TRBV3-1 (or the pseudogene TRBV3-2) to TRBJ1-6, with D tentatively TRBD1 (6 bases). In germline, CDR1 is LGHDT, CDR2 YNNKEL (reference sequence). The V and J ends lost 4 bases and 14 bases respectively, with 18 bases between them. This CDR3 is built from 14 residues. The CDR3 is CASSLSGQPLTLHF. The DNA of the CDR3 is TGTGCCAGCAGCCTCTCAGGACAGCCTTTGACCCTCCACTTT.